The source of this TCR beta chain is a study of CD8 T cells in ankylosing spondylitis. Quantitative barcoded 5'-RACE was used to prepare TCR beta libraries. TCRdb re-called the 5' RACE reads with MiXCR, one entry per CDR3 protein. Of 300,000 to 400,000 distinct CDR3 sequences in the sample, approximately 22% are singletons; the top ten hold over 10%. The study's findings and limits: A TCR beta motif of roughly 8 highly homologous variants seemed to mark ankylosing spondylitis blood. Reportedly, matched ankylosing spondylitis synovial fluid was significantly enriched for disease-linked clones. Some of these motif variants have turned up before, in reports on reactive arthritis synovial fluid and blood.

Trimming took 5 bases from V and 5 from J, leaving 11 bases between them. The germline gives CDR1 SGHTA, CDR2 FQGTGA. The CDR3 is 13 amino acids. Concerning this clonotype: Its antigen remains unidentified.

Material: blood, either unsorted or a sorted T cell fraction (not recorded which). The V gene is TRBV7-3, the J gene TRBJ2-3; D gene uncertain. This receptor was taken from a male donor with ankylosing spondylitis or in good health (not recorded which). CDR3 bases: TGTGCCAGCAGCCACGTCCCCGAAGATACGCAGTATTTT. Translation gives CASSHVPEDTQYF.